This entry is about one T cell receptor beta chain. What it recognizes is unknown. Method: immunoSEQ multiplex PCR; TCRdb's copy keeps in-frame clones and lacks some. The sample lists more than 70,000 clones, 85% to 90% occurring once. The sample is drawn from a study of graft-versus-host responses after intestinal transplantation. About the research overall: The whole recipient group had anti-thymocyte globulin induction followed by tacrolimus and steroids for roughly three years. Whole-study results and caveats: Early post-transplant falls in HvG clones accompanied the peak levels of circulating GvH clones.

The sequencing used unstimulated CD4+ T cells sorted from spleen or lymph node cells, collected before intestinal transplant. This TCR came from a human donor who received an intestinal transplant.

CDR3 sequence: CASSLRSPDYNEQFF. The CDR3 DNA reads TGTGCCAGCAGCTTACGGTCACCCGACTACAATGAGCAGTTCTTC. This chain uses TRBV7-8 with TRBJ2-1; the D is unclear. V was cut by 2 bases and J by 3 bases, with 11 bases left in between. CDR3 size: 15 residues. Germline assignment: CDR1 SGHVS and CDR2 FQNEAQ. Filled out from reference TRBV7-8 and TRBJ2-1, the complete variable domain reads GAGVSQSPRYKVAKRGQDVALRCDPISGHVSLFWYQQALGQGPEFLTYFQNEAQLDKSGLPSDRFFAERPEGSVSTLKIQRTQQEDSAVYLCASSLRSPDYNEQFFGPGTRLTVL.